The entry that follows covers one T cell receptor (beta chain) sequence. Its binding antigen is unknown. No much larger clone exists at a distance of one base, and base qualities are not known. This record comes from a study of blood T cell repertoires in COVID-19 (dated by TCRdb to between 2020 and 2021). Study-wide context: The collaborator samples originated in the United States, Italy and Spain and spanned the acute and convalescent phases of COVID-19. The material from the prospective study consisted of cDNA or gDNA derived from T cells, B-cell-depleted T cells, or PBMCs. Deeply sampled blood TCRbeta repertoires from subjects exposed to, actively infected with, or recovered from COVID-19 were included in the dataset. The repertoires were released in a freely available public database meant as a resource for research on the immune response to SARS-CoV-2. Samples were obtained from the ongoing ImmuneRACE study (first 160 participants) and from approximately 1,200 subjects provided by 6 global collaborators. The sample metadata nearly always contained a de-identified subject ID, COVID-19 status, age in years and sex. Where HLA class I and class II types were available, the types were taken from metadata supplied by the sample provider, not from assay-based typing. Here is what the overall study found, with its caveats: The quantity of clinical and demographic metadata differed by source and by participant and was supplied without curation.

As encoded in the germline V gene, CDR1 is SGHDT while CDR2 is YYEEEE. Spanning cysteine to phenylalanine, the CDR3 consists of 16 amino acids. Only the CDR3 part of the read is kept: 48 bases, read in frame from the first base. Each collaborating institution followed its own protocols to collect whole blood in K2EDTA tubes. For TCRbeta analysis, collaborators shipped samples as frozen whole blood, isolated PBMCs, or DNA extracted from either of those sample types. TCRbeta CDR3 regions were amplified from genomic DNA by means of the immunoSEQ Assay, a bias-controlled multiplex PCR. On the authors' methods: Nucleated cell counts per sample were estimated from amplification of reference gene primers within the assay. To quantify the absolute abundance of each unique TCRbeta CDR3 rearrangement, sequence reads were collapsed and filtered. Productive Simpson clonality was computed per sample as the square root of Simpson's diversity index over productive rearrangements. Entries here come from immuneACCESS through TCRdb and include only in-frame sequences with V and J called. Some clones fail to appear in such tables; in the studies checked, an unresolved V gene covers under half of the shortfall, and the cause of the remainder is unknown. V, J and clone size reflect that table, while D and trimming were determined from the DNA. This sample lists 130,000 or so clones; 70% to 85% were detected once. The top ten clonotypes cover about 4.5% of the sample.

The V and J segments used are TRBV5-6 and TRBJ1-2; the D gene is not confidently resolved. Sequencing used peripheral blood. This TCR came from a woman in her seventies with acute or convalescent COVID-19. The CDR3 protein sequence reads: CASSLGEVYSLNGYTF. Here is the DNA: TGTGCTTCAAGCTTGGGTGAGGTCTACTCCCTTAATGGCTACACCTTC.